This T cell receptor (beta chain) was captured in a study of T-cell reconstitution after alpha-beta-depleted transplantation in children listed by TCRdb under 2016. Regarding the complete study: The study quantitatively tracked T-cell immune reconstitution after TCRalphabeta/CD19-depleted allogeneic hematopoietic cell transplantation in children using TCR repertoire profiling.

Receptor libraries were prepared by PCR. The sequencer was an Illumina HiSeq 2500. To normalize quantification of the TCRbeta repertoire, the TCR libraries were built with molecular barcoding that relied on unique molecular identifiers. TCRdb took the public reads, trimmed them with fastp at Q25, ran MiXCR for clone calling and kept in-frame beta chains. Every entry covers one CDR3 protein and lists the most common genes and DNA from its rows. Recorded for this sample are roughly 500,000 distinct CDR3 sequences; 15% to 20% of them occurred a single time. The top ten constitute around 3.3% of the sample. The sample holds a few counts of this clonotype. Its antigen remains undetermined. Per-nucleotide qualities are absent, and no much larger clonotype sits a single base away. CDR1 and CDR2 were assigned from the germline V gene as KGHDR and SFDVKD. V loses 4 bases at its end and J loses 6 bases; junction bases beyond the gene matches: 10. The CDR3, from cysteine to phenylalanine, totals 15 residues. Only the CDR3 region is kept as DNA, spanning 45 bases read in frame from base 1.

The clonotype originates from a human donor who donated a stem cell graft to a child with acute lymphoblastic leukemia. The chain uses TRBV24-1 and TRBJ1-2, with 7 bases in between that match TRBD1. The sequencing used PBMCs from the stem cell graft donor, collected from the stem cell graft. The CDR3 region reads CATSEGDRGGNGYTF. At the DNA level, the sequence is TGTGCCACCAGTGAAGGGGACAGAGGAGGAAATGGCTACACCTTC.